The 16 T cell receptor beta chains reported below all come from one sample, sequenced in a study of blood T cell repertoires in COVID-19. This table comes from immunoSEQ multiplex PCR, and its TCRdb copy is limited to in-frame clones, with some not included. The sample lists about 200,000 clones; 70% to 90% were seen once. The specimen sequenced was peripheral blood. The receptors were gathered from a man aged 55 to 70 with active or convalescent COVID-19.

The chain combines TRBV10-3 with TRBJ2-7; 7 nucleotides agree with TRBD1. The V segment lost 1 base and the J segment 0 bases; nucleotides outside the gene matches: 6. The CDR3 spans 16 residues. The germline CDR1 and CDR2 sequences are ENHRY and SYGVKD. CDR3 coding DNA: TGTGCCATCAGTGAGTTGGGACAGCTAATCTCCTACGAGCAGTACTTC. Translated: CAISELGQLISYEQYF.

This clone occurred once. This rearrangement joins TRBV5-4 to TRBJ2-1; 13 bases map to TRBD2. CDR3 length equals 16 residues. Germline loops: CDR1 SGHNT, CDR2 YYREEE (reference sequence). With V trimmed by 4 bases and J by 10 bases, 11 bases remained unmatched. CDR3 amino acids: CASSLDTSGGAWEQFF. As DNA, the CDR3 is TGTGCCAGCAGCCTGGATACTAGCGGGGGGGCCTGGGAGCAGTTCTTC.

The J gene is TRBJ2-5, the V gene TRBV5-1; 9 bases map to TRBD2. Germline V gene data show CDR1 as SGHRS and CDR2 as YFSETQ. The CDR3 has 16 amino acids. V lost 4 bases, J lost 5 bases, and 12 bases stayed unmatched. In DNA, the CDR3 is TGCGCCAGCAGCACCCGGGGCGGGGGGGCCCCGGAGACCCAGTACTTC. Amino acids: CASSTRGGGAPETQYF. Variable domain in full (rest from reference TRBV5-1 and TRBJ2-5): KAGVTQTPRYLIKTRGQQVTLSCSPISGHRSVSWYQQTPGQGLQFLFEYFSETQRNKGNFPGRFSGRQFSNSRSEMNVSTLELGDSALYLCASSTRGGGAPETQYFGPGTRLLVL.

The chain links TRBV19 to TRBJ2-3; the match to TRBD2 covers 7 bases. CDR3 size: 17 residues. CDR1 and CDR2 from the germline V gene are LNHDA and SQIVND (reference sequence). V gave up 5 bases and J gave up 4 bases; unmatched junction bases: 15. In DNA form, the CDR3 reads TGTGCCAGTAGTGAACGCCTACCGGGACTAAAGCCAGATACGCAGTATTTT. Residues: CASSERLPGLKPDTQYF.

CDR3 sequence: CAWSDRGLFNQPQHF. The CDR3 DNA sequence: TGTGCCTGGAGTGACCGCGGACTTTTCAATCAGCCCCAGCATTTT. The chain joins TRBV30 to TRBJ1-5; D is ambiguous. CDR1 is GTSNPN and CDR2 is SVGIG in the germline V gene (reference sequence). V gave up 1 base and J gave up 3 bases, with 13 bases separating them. The length of the CDR3 is 15 residues.

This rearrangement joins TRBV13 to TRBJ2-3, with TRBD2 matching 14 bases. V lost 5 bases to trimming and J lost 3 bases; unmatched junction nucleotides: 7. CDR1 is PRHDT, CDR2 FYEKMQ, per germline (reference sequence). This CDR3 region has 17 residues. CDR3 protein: CASSRQTSGGETDTQYF. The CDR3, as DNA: TGTGCCAGCAGCCGCCAGACTAGCGGGGGGGAGACAGATACGCAGTATTTT.

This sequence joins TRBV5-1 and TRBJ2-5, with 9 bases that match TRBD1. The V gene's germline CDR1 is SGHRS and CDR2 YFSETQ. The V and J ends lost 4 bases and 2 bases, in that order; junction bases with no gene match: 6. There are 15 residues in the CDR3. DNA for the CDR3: TGCGCCAGCAGCATCGCCGGGACAGGGCAAGAGACCCAGTACTTC. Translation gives CASSIAGTGQETQYF.

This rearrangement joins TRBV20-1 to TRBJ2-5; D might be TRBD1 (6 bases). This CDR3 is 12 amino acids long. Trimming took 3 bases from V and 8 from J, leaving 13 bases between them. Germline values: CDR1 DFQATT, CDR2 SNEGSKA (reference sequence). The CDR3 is CSASGTGQTQYF. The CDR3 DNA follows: TGCAGTGCTAGTGGAACAGGGCAAACCCAGTACTTC.

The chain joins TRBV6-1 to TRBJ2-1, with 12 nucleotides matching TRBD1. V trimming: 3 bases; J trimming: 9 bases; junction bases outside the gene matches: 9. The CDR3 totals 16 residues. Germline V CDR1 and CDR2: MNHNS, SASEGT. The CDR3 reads CASSDWVGQGAGEQFF. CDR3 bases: TGTGCCAGCAGTGATTGGGTGGGACAGGGGGCAGGTGAGCAGTTCTTC.

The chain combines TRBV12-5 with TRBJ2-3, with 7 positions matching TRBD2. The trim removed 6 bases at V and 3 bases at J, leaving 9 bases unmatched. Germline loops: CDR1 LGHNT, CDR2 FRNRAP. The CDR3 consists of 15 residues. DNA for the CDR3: TGTGCTAGTGGCCCAGGGACGGGGGGAACAGATACGCAGTATTTT. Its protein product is CASGPGTGGTDTQYF.

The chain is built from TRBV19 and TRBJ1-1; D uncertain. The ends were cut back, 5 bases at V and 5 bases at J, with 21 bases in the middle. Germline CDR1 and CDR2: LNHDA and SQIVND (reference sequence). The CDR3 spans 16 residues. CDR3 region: CASSPQTRGRGTEAFF. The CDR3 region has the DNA TGTGCCAGTAGTCCTCAGACGCGAGGGCGGGGAACTGAAGCTTTCTTT.

CDR3 nucleotides: TGTGCCAGCAGCCCTCTGCAGGTCCAAATGAACACTGAAGCTTTCTTT. It encodes CASSPLQVQMNTEAFF. V usage is TRBV7-9 and J usage is TRBJ1-1; D not resolved. CDR3 length: 16 amino acids. Germline V gives CDR1 SEHNR, CDR2 FQNEAQ (reference sequence). The V end lost 5 bases, the J end lost 0 bases, and 16 bases lay between the germline ends.

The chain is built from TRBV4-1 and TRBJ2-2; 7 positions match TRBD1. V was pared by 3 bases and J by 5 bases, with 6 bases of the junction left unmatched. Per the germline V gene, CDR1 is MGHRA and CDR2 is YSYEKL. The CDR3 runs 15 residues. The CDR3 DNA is TGCGCCAGCAGCCAGACCGGGACAGTGACCGGGGAGCTGTTTTTT. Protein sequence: CASSQTGTVTGELFF.

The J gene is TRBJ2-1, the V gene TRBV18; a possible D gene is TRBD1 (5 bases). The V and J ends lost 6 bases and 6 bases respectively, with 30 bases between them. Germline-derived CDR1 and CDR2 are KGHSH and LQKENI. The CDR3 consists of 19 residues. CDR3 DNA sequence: TGTGCCAGCTCTCGAATAACCCACTCAAATCGACAGACTCCCAATGAGCAGTTCTTC. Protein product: CASSRITHSNRQTPNEQFF.

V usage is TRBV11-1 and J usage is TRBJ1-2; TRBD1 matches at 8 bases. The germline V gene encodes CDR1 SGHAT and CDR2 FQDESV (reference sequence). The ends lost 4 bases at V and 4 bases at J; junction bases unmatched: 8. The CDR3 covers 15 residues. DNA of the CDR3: TGTGCCAGCAGCTCGACAGGGGAAGGTGGCTATGGCTACACCTTC. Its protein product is CASSSTGEGGYGYTF.

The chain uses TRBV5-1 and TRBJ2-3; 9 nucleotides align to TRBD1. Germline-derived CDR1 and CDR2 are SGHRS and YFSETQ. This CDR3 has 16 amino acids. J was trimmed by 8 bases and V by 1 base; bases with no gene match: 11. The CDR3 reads CASSLTTGGGLTTQYF. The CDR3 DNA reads TGCGCCAGCAGCTTGACCACAGGGGGCGGGTTAACTACGCAGTATTTT.